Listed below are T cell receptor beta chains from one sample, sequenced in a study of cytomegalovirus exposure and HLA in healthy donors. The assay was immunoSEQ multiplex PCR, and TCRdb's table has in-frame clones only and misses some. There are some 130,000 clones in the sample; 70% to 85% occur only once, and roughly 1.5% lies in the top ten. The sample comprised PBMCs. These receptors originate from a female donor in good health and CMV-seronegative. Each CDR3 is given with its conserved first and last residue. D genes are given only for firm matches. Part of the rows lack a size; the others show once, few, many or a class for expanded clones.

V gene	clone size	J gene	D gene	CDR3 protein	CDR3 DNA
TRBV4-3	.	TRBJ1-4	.	CASSHQQVEVTNEKLFF	TGCGCCAGCAGCCACCAGCAGGTGGAGGTGACTAATGAAAAACTGTTTTTT
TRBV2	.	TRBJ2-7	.	CASSIYTYQGEQYF	TGTGCCAGCTCTATTTACACATACCAGGGGGAGCAGTACTTC
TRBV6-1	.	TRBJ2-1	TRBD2	CASSGGLAGSSYNEQFF	TGTGCCAGCAGTGGCGGACTAGCGGGGAGCTCCTACAATGAGCAGTTCTTC
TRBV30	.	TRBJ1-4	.	CAWSVKGIEEKLFF	TGTGCCTGGAGTGTGAAGGGGATCGAGGAAAAACTGTTTTTT
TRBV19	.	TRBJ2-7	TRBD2	CASRNSGRSGEQYF	TGTGCCAGTAGGAATAGCGGGAGGTCGGGGGAGCAGTACTTC
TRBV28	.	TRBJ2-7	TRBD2	CASSSLAGVPEQYF	TGTGCCAGCAGTTCACTAGCGGGAGTCCCTGAGCAGTACTTC
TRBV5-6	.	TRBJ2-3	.	CASSLAGESMADTQYF	TGTGCCAGCAGCTTGGCGGGAGAGAGCATGGCAGATACGCAGTATTTT
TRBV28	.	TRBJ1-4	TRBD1	CASSTGQGNEKLFF	TGTGCCAGCAGTACGGGACAGGGTAATGAAAAACTGTTTTTT
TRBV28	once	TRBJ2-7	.	CASSLGATGEVYEQYF	TGTGCCAGCAGTTTAGGCGCCACAGGGGAGGTCTACGAGCAGTACTTC
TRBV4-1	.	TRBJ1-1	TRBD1	CASSQEGGWFGGTVEAFF	TGCGCCAGCAGCCAAGAAGGGGGCTGGTTTGGTGGTACGGTTGAAGCTTTCTTT